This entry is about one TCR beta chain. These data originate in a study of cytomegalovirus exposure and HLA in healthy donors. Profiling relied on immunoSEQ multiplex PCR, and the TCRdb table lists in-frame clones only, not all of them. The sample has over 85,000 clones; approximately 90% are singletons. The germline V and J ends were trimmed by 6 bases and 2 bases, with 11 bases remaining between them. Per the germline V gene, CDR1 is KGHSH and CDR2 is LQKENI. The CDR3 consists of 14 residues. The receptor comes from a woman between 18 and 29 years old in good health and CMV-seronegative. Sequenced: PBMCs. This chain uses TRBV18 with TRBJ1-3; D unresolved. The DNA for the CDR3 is TGTGCCAGCTCTCAGAGGGTCCCTGGAAACACCATATATTTT. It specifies CASSQRVPGNTIYF.